These T cell receptor beta chains were read from a single sample in a study of technical replicates of blood from several donors. TCRdb's table, derived via immunoSEQ multiplex PCR, lists solely in-frame clones and lacks some. The table has around 14,000 clones, 80% to 85% seen once; the top ten hold 9.5% to 13%. The sample consisted of PBMCs. The receptor source for this set is a human donor in good health. Each CDR3 is given with its conserved first and last residue. A D gene is named only where the DNA matches it firmly. The size field is filled for only some rows; it gives once, few, many or a size class.

V	D	J	size	CDR3	DNA
TRBV28	NA	TRBJ2-5	NA	CASTMIMGRETQYF	TGTGCCAGCACTATGATCATGGGGAGAGAGACCCAGTACTTC
TRBV9	TRBD1	TRBJ1-1	few	CASSVATGGREVRKDTEAFF	TGTGCCAGCAGCGTAGCTACAGGGGGCAGGGAGGTAAGGAAGGACACTGAAGCTTTCTTT
TRBV6-1	TRBD2	TRBJ2-7	NA	CASSEELAGSYEQYF	TGTGCCAGCAGTGAAGAACTAGCGGGATCCTACGAGCAGTACTTC
TRBV10-2	TRBD2	TRBJ2-1	NA	CASTRTSGGPNTYNEQFF	TGCGCCAGCACCCGGACTAGCGGGGGCCCTAACACCTACAATGAGCAGTTCTTC
TRBV21-1	NA	TRBJ1-5	NA	CASSNRGCNQPQHF	TGTGCCAGCAGCAATCGGGGTTGCAATCAGCCCCAGCATTTT
TRBV18	NA	TRBJ1-5	NA	CASSSDGDQPQHF	TGTGCCAGCTCTTCGGACGGGGATCAGCCCCAGCATTTT
TRBV6-1	NA	TRBJ2-1	NA	CASSEALGAGFSLYNEQFF	TGTGCCAGCAGTGAGGCTTTGGGAGCGGGTTTTTCCCTCTACAATGAGCAGTTCTTC
TRBV11-3	TRBD2	TRBJ2-2	NA	CASSHGRGLLNTGELFF	TGTGCCAGCAGCCACGGCCGGGGACTACTGAACACCGGGGAGCTGTTTTTT
TRBV11-2	NA	TRBJ1-1	NA	CASSLEPARGTEAFF	TGTGCCAGCAGCTTAGAACCAGCCCGGGGCACTGAAGCTTTCTTT
TRBV9	TRBD1	TRBJ2-1	NA	CASSVGRPDRVGNEQFF	TGTGCCAGCAGCGTAGGCCGCCCCGACAGGGTAGGGAATGAGCAGTTCTTC
TRBV19	TRBD2	TRBJ2-4	NA	CASSTHRSSGTKNIQYF	TGTGCCAGTAGTACTCACAGGTCAAGCGGGACCAAAAACATTCAGTACTTC
TRBV9	TRBD2	TRBJ2-3	NA	CASSEGGSTDTQYF	TGTGCCAGCAGCGAGGGAGGGAGTACAGATACGCAGTATTTT
TRBV6-1	NA	TRBJ2-7	NA	CASIDRPGLLGSEQYF	TGTGCCAGCATTGACCGGCCGGGACTCCTTGGGTCCGAGCAGTACTTC
TRBV6-4	TRBD2	TRBJ2-1	NA	CASSGGGRDNEQFF	TGTGCCAGCAGTGGAGGCGGGAGAGACAATGAGCAGTTCTTC
TRBV14	NA	TRBJ2-7	NA	CASSQVVQYEQYF	TGTGCCAGCAGCCAAGTAGTTCAATACGAGCAGTACTTC
TRBV2	TRBD2	TRBJ2-6	NA	CASSERGLAGLFSGANVLTF	TGTGCCAGCAGTGAACGAGGGCTAGCGGGACTATTCTCTGGGGCCAACGTCCTGACTTTC
TRBV13	TRBD2	TRBJ2-7	NA	CASSPGLAGVGQYF	TGTGCCAGCAGCCCGGGACTAGCGGGAGTAGGGCAGTACTTC
TRBV18	TRBD2	TRBJ2-7	once	CASSPVSGRSHEQYF	TGTGCCAGCTCACCAGTTAGCGGGAGATCTCACGAGCAGTACTTC
TRBV25-1	NA	TRBJ2-3	NA	CASSESQVFPTDTQYF	TGTGCCAGCAGTGAATCTCAGGTCTTTCCCACAGATACGCAGTATTTT
TRBV13	NA	TRBJ1-1	few	CASSSGLGGNTEAFF	TGTGCCAGCAGCTCCGGACTCGGGGGGAACACTGAAGCTTTCTTT
TRBV7-2	TRBD2	TRBJ2-7	NA	CASSLAGLAAGEQYF	TGTGCCAGCAGCTTAGCGGGGCTAGCGGCCGGTGAGCAGTACTTC
TRBV6-1	NA	TRBJ2-5	NA	CASTMGLTQETQYF	TGTGCCAGCACCATGGGACTCACGCAAGAGACCCAGTACTTC
TRBV10-3	TRBD2	TRBJ2-7	NA	CAISDPSGSSYEQYF	TGTGCCATCAGTGACCCTAGCGGGAGCTCCTACGAGCAGTACTTC
TRBV10-1	NA	TRBJ2-7	few	CASSDHRSSYEQYF	TGCGCCAGCAGTGATCACAGGAGCTCCTACGAGCAGTACTTC
TRBV25-1	NA	TRBJ2-7	NA	CASSEGGHLDEQYF	TGTGCCAGCAGTGAAGGAGGGCACCTGGACGAGCAGTACTTC
TRBV2	NA	TRBJ2-7	NA	CASAQPFEGEQYF	TGTGCCAGCGCCCAGCCCTTTGAGGGAGAGCAGTACTTC
TRBV12-1	NA	TRBJ2-1	NA	CASSFGRLAGGINEQFF	TGTGCCAGCAGCTTCGGACGACTCGCGGGAGGGATAAATGAGCAGTTCTTC
TRBV4-2	NA	TRBJ2-1	NA	CASSQGAGSYNEQFF	TGTGCCAGCAGCCAAGGGGCGGGATCTTACAATGAGCAGTTCTTC
TRBV6-1	NA	TRBJ1-5	NA	CASSEQQNQPQHF	TGTGCCAGCAGTGAACAACAAAATCAGCCCCAGCATTTT
TRBV2	NA	TRBJ1-5	NA	CASSDTAGLYQPQHF	TGTGCCAGCAGTGATACGGCAGGCCTATATCAGCCCCAGCATTTT
TRBV6-5	NA	TRBJ1-1	NA	CASRYGQLMNTEAFF	TGTGCCAGCAGGTACGGACAGTTGATGAACACTGAAGCTTTCTTT
TRBV5-8	NA	TRBJ1-3	NA	CASTAQGYSGNTIYF	TGTGCCAGCACCGCACAGGGTTACTCTGGAAACACCATATATTTT
TRBV15	TRBD1	TRBJ2-2	NA	CATSIDRVAGELFF	TGTGCCACCAGCATAGACAGGGTTGCCGGGGAGCTGTTTTTT
TRBV19	TRBD1	TRBJ2-4	NA	CASSRTGPAKSDIQYF	TGTGCCAGTAGTAGGACAGGGCCGGCAAAAAGTGACATTCAGTACTTC
TRBV6-1	NA	TRBJ2-7	NA	CASILLKGVFYEQYF	TGTGCCAGCATCCTGTTAAAGGGGGTCTTCTACGAGCAGTACTTC
TRBV5-1	TRBD2	TRBJ2-1	NA	CASSPGVLWEGTYNEQFF	TGCGCCAGCAGCCCCGGGGTTTTATGGGAGGGCACCTACAATGAGCAGTTCTTC
TRBV15	TRBD1	TRBJ1-2	NA	CATSRGGQSNYGYTF	TGTGCCACCAGCAGAGGGGGACAGTCTAACTATGGCTACACCTTC
TRBV6-5	NA	TRBJ2-3	NA	CASSYSAVSTDTQYF	TGTGCCAGCAGTTACTCGGCCGTAAGCACAGATACGCAGTATTTT
TRBV2	NA	TRBJ2-1	NA	CASCQKYNEQFF	TGTGCCAGCTGCCAGAAGTACAATGAGCAGTTCTTC
TRBV7-8	TRBD2	TRBJ2-5	NA	CASSSAGVGTQYF	TGTGCCAGCAGTTCTGCGGGGGTTGGGACCCAGTACTTC
TRBV5-1	TRBD1	TRBJ2-2	NA	CASSRGQGNTGELFF	TGCGCCAGCAGCCGGGGACAGGGCAACACCGGGGAGCTGTTTTTT
TRBV6-1	NA	TRBJ1-3	NA	CASGTGGNTIYF	TGTGCCAGCGGAACGGGAGGAAACACCATATATTTT
TRBV10-1	TRBD2	TRBJ2-3	NA	CASSDPAGADTQYF	TGCGCCAGCAGTGACCCCGCGGGAGCAGATACGCAGTATTTT
TRBV6-6	NA	TRBJ2-7	NA	CASSYSGGLGYEQYF	TGTGCCAGCAGTTACTCGGGTGGACTCGGCTACGAGCAGTACTTC
TRBV5-4	TRBD2	TRBJ2-2	NA	CASSQTSGLNTGELFF	TGTGCCAGCAGCCAGACTAGCGGACTGAACACCGGGGAGCTGTTTTTT
TRBV25-1	NA	TRBJ2-7	NA	CASMDTVNYEQYF	TGTGCCAGCATGGACACAGTAAATTACGAGCAGTACTTC